Below are 26 T cell receptor beta chains sequenced from a single sample in a study of regulatory T cells in long-lasting Graves disease. The TCR beta library used iRepertoire HTBI primers with Arm-PCR amplification of CDR3. TCRdb reanalysed the multiplex PCR reads using MiXCR and keeps one entry per CDR3 protein. This table holds about 340,000 distinct CDR3 sequences, around 20% found once. Time point here: persistent/refractory GD, antithyroid drugs over 5 years with positive TRAb. TCR sequences were obtained from RNA taken from PBMCs. Here the sequenced sample was peripheral blood mononuclear cells (PBMCs), taken when the disease was refractory, from a patient treated with antithyroid drugs. These receptors were obtained from a female donor with Graves disease.

The table lists this clonotype with a few counts. The chain combines TRBV6-1 with TRBJ1-1; weak D call: TRBD1 (5 bases). The CDR3 totals 15 residues. Trimming took 2 bases from V and 3 from J, leaving 13 bases between them. Germline CDR1 is MNHNS and CDR2 is SASEGT. CDR3 DNA: TGTGCCAGCAGTGAACTCGATCGGGGGGACACTGAAGCTTTCTTT. It specifies CASSELDRGDTEAFF.

The table lists this clonotype with many counts. The genes are TRBV30 and TRBJ2-2, with D possibly TRBD2 on 5 matching bases. The germline V and J ends were trimmed by 3 bases and 4 bases, with 12 bases remaining between them. Germline-derived CDR1 and CDR2 are GTSNPN and SVGIG (reference sequence). CDR3 length: 14 residues. CDR3 in DNA: TGTGCCTGGAGATTCACTAGGAGCACCGGGGAGCTGTTTTTT. Translating it yields CAWRFTRSTGELFF.

The rearrangement joins TRBV4-1 to TRBJ2-7, with D perhaps matching TRBD1 or TRBD2 (5 bases each). The CDR3 runs to 15 residues. Looked up from germline, CDR1 is MGHRA and CDR2 is YSYEKL. V dropped 1 base and J dropped 6 bases, with 16 bases sitting between them. CDR3 sequence: CASSQVGLGASEQYF. The CDR3 nucleotides are TGCGCCAGCAGCCAAGTCGGGCTCGGGGCCAGCGAGCAGTACTTC.

Turning to this clonotype: This may be a read error: a much more frequent sequence differs by one nucleotide. This sequence joins TRBV20-1 and TRBJ2-7; maybe TRBD2 (6 bases). The CDR3 is 11 residues long. Germline V gene data show CDR1 as DFQATT and CDR2 as SNEGSKA (reference sequence). The chain's CDR3 is CSARRGYEHYF. The DNA for the CDR3 is TGCAGTGCTAGGCGGGGCTACGAGCACTACTTC.

In its sample, this clonotype was seen a few times. The rearrangement joins TRBV4-1 to TRBJ2-5; perhaps TRBD1 as D (6 bases). The CDR3 has 13 amino acids. Trimming took off 3 bases at V and 13 bases at J, with 18 bases between the two ends. The V gene's germline CDR1 is MGHRA and CDR2 YSYEKL. CDR3 in amino acids: CASSHGGGRPLYF. The CDR3 DNA reads as TGCGCCAGCAGCCATGGGGGCGGCAGGCCTCTGTACTTC.

In its sample, this clonotype was seen a few times. This chain uses TRBV7-9 with TRBJ2-4, with 7 nucleotides matching TRBD2. The V gene's germline CDR1 is SEHNR and CDR2 FQNEAQ (reference sequence). This CDR3 spans 16 amino acids. V was pared by 3 bases and J by 0 bases, with 5 bases of the junction left unmatched. The CDR3 nucleotides are TGTGCCAGCAGCTTGGCCGGGGGGAGAGCCAAAAACATTCAGTACTTC. As protein: CASSLAGGRAKNIQYF.

This clonotype was seen a handful of times. This chain joins TRBV19 and TRBJ2-1, with 8 bases that match TRBD2. In germline, CDR1 is LNHDA, CDR2 SQIVND (reference sequence). CDR3 length: 15 amino acids. With 0 bases clipped from V and 9 bases from J, the junction kept 7 bases outside the gene matches. CDR3 DNA sequence: TGTGCCAGTAGTATAGAAGGTAGCGGGGACGGTGAGCAGTTCTTC. Translated, it gives CASSIEGSGDGEQFF. Full variable domain (outside the CDR3, taken from reference TRBV19 and TRBJ2-1): DGGITQSPKYLFRKEGQNVTLSCEQNLNHDAMYWYRQDPGQGLRLIYYSQIVNDFQKGDIAEGYSVSREKKESFPLTVTSAQKNPTAFYLCASSIEGSGDGEQFFGPGTRLTVL.

This clonotype has only a few counts. This rearrangement joins TRBV6-1 to TRBJ2-2; 8 nucleotides line up with TRBD1. CDR1 and CDR2 (germline): MNHNS, SASEGT. The CDR3 totals 14 residues. The V and J ends lost 5 bases and 6 bases, in that order; junction bases with no gene match: 5. CDR3 in DNA: TGTGCCAGCAGTCGGACAGGGTCGGCCGGGGAGCTGTTTTTT. Its translation: CASSRTGSAGELFF.

This clonotype was seen repeatedly, ten times or more. The chain has TRBV6-2 or TRBV6-3 and TRBJ2-7; possible D gene TRBD2, 6 bases. The V gene lost 8 bases and the J gene lost 2 bases, with 16 bases spanning the gap. The CDR3 length is 14 residues. Germline V gene sequence: CDR1 MNHEY, CDR2 SVGEGT. CDR3 loop: CASWGTHLTYEQYF. In nucleotides, the CDR3 is TGTGCCAGCTGGGGGACTCACTTGACCTACGAGCAGTACTTC.

This clonotype was found many times. The chain links TRBV11-1 to TRBJ1-2, with a weak D call TRBD1 (6 bases). V was cut by 3 bases and J by 7 bases, with 12 bases left in between. CDR1 is SGHAT, CDR2 FQDESV, per germline (reference sequence). The CDR3 is 13 amino acids. CDR3 loop: CASSFPRGAGYTF. The CDR3 DNA sequence: TGTGCCAGCAGCTTCCCCAGGGGAGCTGGCTACACCTTC.

This chain joins TRBV6-9 and TRBJ1-5; TRBD1 agrees at 10 bases. The germline CDR1 and CDR2 sequences are MNHGY and SVAAGI. The CDR3 runs 17 residues. The trim removed 3 bases at V and 2 bases at J, leaving 7 bases unmatched. In DNA form, the CDR3 reads TGTGCCAGCAGTTACTCTTACGGGACAGGGGGCAATCAGCCCCAGCATTTT. It encodes CASSYSYGTGGNQPQHF.

In its sample, this clonotype was seen many times. The V gene is TRBV7-2, the J gene TRBJ2-5, with D possibly being TRBD2 (5 bases). The germline CDR1 and CDR2 sequences are SGHTA and FQGNSA. V lost 4 bases and J 5 bases, leaving 20 bases between the germline ends. The CDR3 covers 16 residues. CDR3 nucleotides: TGTGCCAGCAGCTCACCCCCGGGCCGGCGCGGGGAGACCCAGTACTTC. Protein: CASSSPPGRRGETQYF. Variable domain in full (rest from reference TRBV7-2 and TRBJ2-5): GAGVSQSPSNKVTEKGKDVELRCDPISGHTALYWYRQSLGQGLEFLIYFQGNSAPDKSGLPSDRFSAERTGGSVSTLTIQRTQQEDSAVYLCASSSPPGRRGETQYFGPGTRLLVL.

This clonotype was detected ten times or more. The CDR3 region has the DNA TGTGCCAGCGGGGCGGGGGTCTACGAGCAGTACTTC. This encodes CASGAGVYEQYF. The chain joins TRBV2 to TRBJ2-7; TRBD2 aligns across 7 bases. The germline CDR1 and CDR2 sequences are SNHLY and FYNNEI. This CDR3 region has 12 residues. V lost 8 bases and J lost 3; bases outside the gene matches: 4.

V gene TRBV5-1 combines with J gene TRBJ2-5; tentative D call: TRBD1 (6 bases). The V end lost 4 bases, the J end lost 2 bases, and 15 bases lay between the germline ends. CDR1 SGHRS and CDR2 YFSETQ come from the germline V gene. This CDR3 spans 15 amino acids. This chain's CDR3 is CASSRTRTVQETQYF. The CDR3 DNA is TGCGCCAGCAGCCGCACTAGGACAGTGCAAGAGACCCAGTACTTC.

This clonotype has just a few counts. The chain links TRBV3-1 to TRBJ2-7; D is perhaps TRBD1 (5 bases). V was pared by 1 base and J by 0 bases, with 13 bases between. Looked up from germline, CDR1 is LGHDT and CDR2 is YNNKEL (reference sequence). CDR3 length: 16 residues. The CDR3 loop reads CASSQGWVTVSYEQYF. CDR3 bases: TGTGCCAGCAGCCAAGGGTGGGTGACAGTCTCCTACGAGCAGTACTTC.

This clonotype appeared a few times. This chain connects TRBV11-3 to TRBJ1-2, with D tentatively TRBD1 (5 bases). This CDR3 comprises 15 residues. In germline, CDR1 is SGHNT, CDR2 YENEEA. The V end was cut by 1 base, the J end by 1 base, with 10 bases between. The CDR3 DNA reads TGTGCCAGCAGCTTAGGTCGGGACGGTAACTATGGCTACACCTTC. It translates to CASSLGRDGNYGYTF.

The chain carries TRBV2 and TRBJ2-1; D is ambiguous. This CDR3 comprises 16 residues. CDR1 is SNHLY, CDR2 FYNNEI, per germline. V lost 1 base and J 3 bases, leaving 13 bases between the germline ends. The DNA of the CDR3 is TGTGCCAGCAGTGAAGGGGCTACTCGAGGCTACAATGAGCAGTTCTTC. This sequence encodes CASSEGATRGYNEQFF. The variable domain in full, with the rest retrieved from reference TRBV2 and TRBJ2-1, is EPEVTQTPSHQVTQMGQEVILRCVPISNHLYFYWYRQILGQKVEFLVSFYNNEISEKSEIFDDQFSVERPDGSNFTLKIRSTKLEDSAMYFCASSEGATRGYNEQFFGPGTRLTVL.

This clonotype was detected many times. The V and J genes are TRBV2 and TRBJ1-1; D call uncertain. Per germline, CDR1 SNHLY and CDR2 FYNNEI. Trimming stripped 4 bases from V and 5 bases from J, with 5 bases between. This CDR3 has 11 residues. Written as DNA, the CDR3 is TGTGCCAGCAGTGTGCAGACTGAAGCTTTCTTT. Its translation: CASSVQTEAFF.

This clonotype was found many times. This sequence joins TRBV20-1 and TRBJ2-5; 7 bases map to TRBD2. CDR3 size: 13 residues. CDR1 is DFQATT and CDR2 is SNEGSKA in the germline V gene (reference sequence). V lost 3 bases and J lost 5; bases outside the gene matches: 6. CDR3 in amino acids: CSASVLGGETQYF. The DNA of the CDR3 is TGCAGTGCTAGCGTCCTGGGGGGGGAGACCCAGTACTTC.

The table lists this clonotype with a few counts. The J gene is TRBJ2-1, the V gene TRBV28; D possibly corresponds to TRBD1 (6 bases). This CDR3 has 13 residues. Germline CDR1 MDHEN, CDR2 SYDVKM. V dropped 5 bases and J dropped 4 bases, with 9 bases sitting between them. CDR3 in DNA: TGTGCCAGCAGTGCGGACAGTTACAATGAGCAGTTCTTC. Its protein product is CASSADSYNEQFF.

This clonotype has a handful of counts. The rearrangement uses TRBV5-1 and TRBJ1-1; D is unclear. V shed 0 bases and J shed 4 bases, with 7 bases lying between them. The CDR3 length is 13 residues. From germline, CDR1 is SGHRS and CDR2 YFSETQ. For the CDR3, the DNA is TGCGCCAGCAGCTTGGGGAGTCGCACTGAAGCTTTCTTT. It encodes CASSLGSRTEAFF.

The chain carries TRBV7-9 and TRBJ1-4; 7 positions match TRBD1. The CDR3 consists of 17 residues. With V trimmed by 2 bases and J by 7 bases, 13 bases remained unmatched. In germline, CDR1 is SEHNR, CDR2 FQNEAQ (reference sequence). The CDR3 bases are TGTGCCAGCAGCTTACGATCGCCGGCAGGGGGTTTTGAAAAACTGTTTTTT. This sequence encodes CASSLRSPAGGFEKLFF.

V usage is TRBV9 and J usage is TRBJ2-2; D remains ambiguous. Germline V gene sequence: CDR1 SGDLS, CDR2 YYNGEE. V was pared by 0 bases and J by 3 bases, with 15 bases between. The CDR3 spans 17 residues. In DNA, the CDR3 is TGTGCCAGCAGCGTAGTAGGAGACGGCCGATACACCGGGGAGCTGTTTTTT. Its translation: CASSVVGDGRYTGELFF. Full variable domain (outside the CDR3, taken from reference TRBV9 and TRBJ2-2): DSGVTQTPKHLITATGQRVTLRCSPRSGDLSVYWYQQSLDQGLQFLIQYYNGEERAKGNILERFSAQQFPDLHSELNLSSLELGDSALYFCASSVVGDGRYTGELFFGEGSRLTVL.

In this sample, this clonotype turned up many times. The V call is TRBV20-1, the J call TRBJ1-2, with 7 bases matching TRBD1. The V and J ends lost 3 bases and 8 bases, in that order; junction bases with no gene match: 9. CDR1 is DFQATT and CDR2 is SNEGSKA in the germline V gene (reference sequence). CDR3 length: 13 amino acids. CDR3 nucleotide sequence: TGCAGTGCTAGGAACAGGGGTCAGGGCGGCTACACCTTC. It codes for CSARNRGQGGYTF.

This clonotype was seen at least ten times. The rearrangement links TRBV12-5 to TRBJ1-5, with a possible D match to TRBD1 (5 bases). V lost 7 bases, J lost 4 bases, and 11 bases lay in between. The CDR3 is 13 amino acids. The germline gives CDR1 LGHNT, CDR2 FRNRAP. The CDR3 region is CASALGRNQPQHF. As DNA, the CDR3 is TGTGCTAGTGCGCTGGGGCGGAATCAGCCCCAGCATTTT.

The rearrangement joins TRBV9 to TRBJ2-5; 7 bases match TRBD2. The length of the CDR3 is 14 residues. Trimming took 1 base from V and 3 from J; bases not matched to a gene: 3. The germline V gene encodes CDR1 SGDLS and CDR2 YYNGEE. DNA for the CDR3: TGTGCCAGCAGCGTATTCGCGGGGGAAGAGACCCAGTACTTC. Its translation is CASSVFAGEETQYF.